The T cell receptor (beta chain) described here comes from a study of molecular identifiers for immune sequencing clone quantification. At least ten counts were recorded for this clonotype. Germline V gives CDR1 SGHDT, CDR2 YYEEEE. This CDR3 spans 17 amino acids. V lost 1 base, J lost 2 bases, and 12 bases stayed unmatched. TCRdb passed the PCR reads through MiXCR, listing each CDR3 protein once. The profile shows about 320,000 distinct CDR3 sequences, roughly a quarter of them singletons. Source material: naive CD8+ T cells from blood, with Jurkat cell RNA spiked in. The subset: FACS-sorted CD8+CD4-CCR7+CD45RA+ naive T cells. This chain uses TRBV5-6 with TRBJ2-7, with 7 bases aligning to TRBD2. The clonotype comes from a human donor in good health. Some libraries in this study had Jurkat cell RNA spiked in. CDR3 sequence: CASSLLGPSGHAYEQYF. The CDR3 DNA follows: TGTGCCAGCAGCTTGCTGGGGCCTAGCGGCCACGCCTACGAGCAGTACTTC.